This section outlines one T cell receptor (beta chain) sequence together with its context. Its antigen is as yet unknown. One end of the junction varies from germline; a read error may be responsible. This sample was included in a study of glioma-infiltrating T cells. General study findings and limits: Gliomas, especially low-grade, showed above-expected tissue-blood divergence; non-neoplastic patients showed below.

Germline V CDR1 and CDR2: DFQATT, SNEGSKA (reference sequence). CDR3 length: 15 amino acids. The iRepertoire nested amplicon-rescue multiplex PCR amplified TCR alpha and beta CDR3s from RNA. TCRdb re-called the multiplex PCR reads with MiXCR, one entry per CDR3 protein. The sample holds roughly 200,000 distinct CDR3 sequences, around 40% seen once. Sample: glioma tissue, nonneoplastic brain tissue, or PBMCs (not recorded which). The TCR was taken from a human donor with low-grade glioma or glioblastoma, undergoing nonglioma brain surgery, or in good health (not recorded which). The V and J genes are TRBV20-1 and TRBJ2-7; 9 bases align to TRBD2. The CDR3: CSASLPSGISYEQHF. The CDR3 coding sequence is TGCAGTGCTAGTTTGCCTAGCGGGATCTCCTATGAGCAGCACTTC.